The following is a T cell receptor beta chain sequence with its context. This CDR3 fails to terminate in the conserved phenylalanine or tryptophan, so it likely reflects a read error. 13 Jbeta primers and 60 Vbeta primers were used for the PCR. Sequencing used immunoSEQ multiplex PCR; TCRdb keeps in-frame clones, though not all of them. The sample data list 150,000 to 200,000 clones. The sample is drawn from a study of cytomegalovirus exposure and HLA in healthy donors. Germline assignment: CDR1 PRHDT and CDR2 FYEKMQ (reference sequence). V lost 3 bases to trimming and J lost 6 bases; unmatched junction nucleotides: 4. This CDR3 contains 13 residues.

The chain carries TRBV13 and TRBJ1-1, with 7 bases fitting TRBD1. The source of this sequence is a woman aged 55-75 years in good health and CMV-seronegative. Sequenced input: PBMCs. The CDR3 nucleotides read TGTGCCAGCAGCTTCGACAGGGAATCTGAAGCTTTCCTT. Translated: CASSFDRESEAFL.